These T cell receptor beta chains were read from a single sample in a study of patients and donors after allogeneic stem cell transplantation. MiXCR, applied by TCRdb to the RT-PCR reads, yields one record per CDR3 protein. There are about 160,000 distinct CDR3 sequences in the sample; about 40% occur only once, and about 50% lies in the top ten. The material sequenced was blood, either unsorted or a sorted T cell fraction (not recorded which). The receptor source for this set is a human donor who was either an allogeneic HSCT recipient or a stem cell or donor lymphocyte infusion donor (not recorded which). It is not recorded whose cells these are; they may come from a transplant donor. The CDR3 runs from the conserved cysteine through the conserved F or W. A D gene is named only where the DNA matches it firmly. Size values are once, few and many counts, or a class for expanded clones, and some rows have none.

cdr3_aa	cdr3_nt	clone_size	j_call	v_call	d_call
CASSLGRTWSNQPQHF	TGTGCCAGCAGCTTGGGGAGGACTTGGAGCAATCAGCCCCAGCATTTT	few	TRBJ1-5	TRBV5-6	-
CSVDLRRGLGAFF	TGCAGCGTTGATCTCAGGAGGGGATTGGGAGCTTTCTTT	-	TRBJ1-1	TRBV29-1	-
CASGRQGTNTEAFF	TGTGCCAGCGGACGACAGGGGACGAACACTGAAGCTTTCTTT	-	TRBJ1-1	TRBV12-3/TRBV12-4	TRBD1
CASSPWGSAGNTIYF	TGTGCCAGCAGTCCCTGGGGCAGCGCTGGAAACACCATATATTTT	few	TRBJ1-3	TRBV12-3/TRBV12-4	-
CATSPRSSGNSPLHF	TGTGCCACCAGCCCCCGAAGCAGTGGGAATTCACCCCTCCACTTT	-	TRBJ1-6	TRBV15	-
CASSLVPGGPYNEQFF	TGTGCCAGCAGCTTGGTCCCGGGGGGACCATACAATGAGCAGTTCTTC	few	TRBJ2-1	TRBV7-6	TRBD2
CASSPGGRGRNTEAFF	TGTGCCAGCAGCCCTGGGGGCCGAGGTCGAAACACTGAAGCTTTCTTT	-	TRBJ1-1	TRBV21-1	-
CASSGRTGNTEAFF	TGTGCCAGCAGTGGTCGAACGGGCAACACTGAAGCTTTCTTT	-	TRBJ1-1	TRBV6-5	-
CASSYSPANYGYTF	TGTGCCAGCAGTTACAGCCCAGCTAACTATGGCTACACCTTC	-	TRBJ1-2	TRBV6-5	-
CASSHGSEAFF	TGCGCCAGCAGCCACGGGAGTGAAGCTTTCTTT	-	TRBJ1-1	TRBV5-1	-
CSARPSSVLRVGELFF	TGCAGTGCTAGGCCGTCCTCGGTCTTGAGGGTCGGGGAGCTGTTTTTT	few	TRBJ2-2	TRBV20-1	-
CASARGFTDTQYF	TGTGCCTCCGCGAGAGGGTTCACAGATACGCAGTATTTT	-	TRBJ2-3	TRBV10-3	-
CASSYSWDRSYGYTF	TGTGCCAGCAGTTACTCCTGGGACAGGTCTTATGGCTACACCTTC	-	TRBJ1-2	TRBV6-5	TRBD1
CASSLRGGACPQHF	TGTGCCAGCAGCTTAAGAGGGGGCGCTTGCCCCCAGCATTTT	-	TRBJ1-5	TRBV7-2	TRBD1
CASSLQVTGGYTF	TGTGCCAGCAGTCTCCAAGTTACAGGGGGCTACACCTTC	-	TRBJ1-2	TRBV28	-
CASSVRDRGLLPQHF	TGTGCCAGCAGCGTCCGGGACAGGGGGCTCCTCCCCCAGCATTTT	-	TRBJ1-5	TRBV7-9	TRBD1
CASGNLMGRVYGYTF	TGTGCCAGCGGAAATTTGATGGGACGGGTCTATGGCTACACCTTC	few	TRBJ1-2	TRBV12-3/TRBV12-4	-
CSAPALKPNSPLHF	TGCAGTGCTCCGGCACTCAAACCGAATTCACCCCTCCACTTT	-	TRBJ1-6	TRBV20-1	-
CASSQDRPHSPLHF	TGCGCCAGCAGCCAAGATAGGCCCCATTCACCCCTCCACTTT	few	TRBJ1-6	TRBV4-3	-
CASSPPAQVVSTEAFF	TGTGCCAGCAGTCCCCCGGCCCAGGTGGTAAGCACTGAAGCTTTCTTT	once	TRBJ1-1	TRBV6-6	-
CSTPRDTSVLNEQFF	TGCAGTACTCCCCGGGACACATCAGTTCTCAATGAGCAGTTCTTC	-	TRBJ2-1	TRBV20-1	-
CASIYDTHTEAFF	TGTGCCAGCATTTACGACACACACACTGAAGCTTTCTTT	-	TRBJ1-1	TRBV6-2/TRBV6-3	-
CASSLFRGYGYTF	TGTGCCAGCAGTTTATTCAGGGGATATGGCTACACCTTC	-	TRBJ1-2	TRBV28	-
CASSYAGGQFF	TGTGCCAGCAGTTACGCAGGGGGACAGTTCTTC	once	TRBJ2-1	TRBV6-5	TRBD1
CASRTRGRDTEAFF	TGTGCCAGCAGAACCCGGGGGAGGGACACTGAAGCTTTCTTT	few	TRBJ1-1	TRBV12-3/TRBV12-4	-
CASSEAAGSLNTEAFF	TGTGCCAGCAGTGAAGCGGCAGGGAGTCTGAACACTGAAGCTTTCTTT	-	TRBJ1-1	TRBV6-1	-
CASSLSPDGTDTQYF	TGTGCCAGCAGCTTAAGCCCGGACGGCACAGATACGCAGTATTTT	-	TRBJ2-3	TRBV7-6	-
CASSYSPGVPYNEQFF	TGTGCCAGCAGTTACTCACCAGGGGTCCCCTACAATGAGCAGTTCTTC	once	TRBJ2-1	TRBV6-5	-
CSAGLPLGDNEQFF	TGCAGTGCTGGACTCCCGCTGGGCGACAATGAGCAGTTCTTC	-	TRBJ2-1	TRBV20-1	-
CASREGYGYTF	TGTGCCAGCAGGGAGGGCTATGGCTACACCTTC	few	TRBJ1-2	TRBV2	-
CASRPSPDGYSPLHF	TGTGCCAGCAGACCATCTCCGGACGGCTATTCACCCCTCCACTTT	-	TRBJ1-6	TRBV12-3/TRBV12-4	-
CASSLRPSQETQYF	TGTGCCAGCAGTTTGCGGCCCTCACAAGAGACCCAGTACTTC	-	TRBJ2-5	TRBV12-3/TRBV12-4	-
CASRAGTLGVNQPQHF	TGTGCCAGCAGAGCCGGGACACTGGGGGTGAATCAGCCCCAGCATTTT	-	TRBJ1-5	TRBV12-3/TRBV12-4	-
CASSQKSNYGYTF	TGTGCCAGCAGCCAAAAGTCTAACTATGGCTACACCTTC	few	TRBJ1-2	TRBV3-1	-
CATSDSWTSEVTF	TGTGCCACCAGTGATTCTTGGACCTCCGAGGTCACCTTC	-	TRBJ1-2	TRBV24-1	-